This record covers a single TCR beta chain. What it binds is not known. These data come from a study of post-analysis software for immune sequencing data. Whole-study findings and limits: Comparison of patients with controls showed 5 or 6 TRBV segments more frequent in patients, TRBV5-6, TRBV5-1 and TRBV20-1 among them.

Built from TCR beta cDNA, the libraries had unique molecular identifiers in them. MiXCR, applied by TCRdb to the PCR reads, yields one record per CDR3 protein. The table lists more than 500,000 distinct CDR3 sequences, approximately 34% of them singletons. Germline V gene data show CDR1 as MNHNS and CDR2 as SASEGT. The CDR3 has 14 residues. J lost 4 bases, V lost 5 bases, and 5 bases had no gene match. Sequenced sample: blood. The clonotype was recovered from a girl aged 2-17 years with multiple sclerosis. V is TRBV6-1 and J is TRBJ1-1, with TRBD1 matching 9 bases. This chain's CDR3 is CASSSQDRGTEAFF. CDR3 bases: TGTGCCAGCAGTTCCCAGGACAGGGGCACTGAAGCTTTCTTT.